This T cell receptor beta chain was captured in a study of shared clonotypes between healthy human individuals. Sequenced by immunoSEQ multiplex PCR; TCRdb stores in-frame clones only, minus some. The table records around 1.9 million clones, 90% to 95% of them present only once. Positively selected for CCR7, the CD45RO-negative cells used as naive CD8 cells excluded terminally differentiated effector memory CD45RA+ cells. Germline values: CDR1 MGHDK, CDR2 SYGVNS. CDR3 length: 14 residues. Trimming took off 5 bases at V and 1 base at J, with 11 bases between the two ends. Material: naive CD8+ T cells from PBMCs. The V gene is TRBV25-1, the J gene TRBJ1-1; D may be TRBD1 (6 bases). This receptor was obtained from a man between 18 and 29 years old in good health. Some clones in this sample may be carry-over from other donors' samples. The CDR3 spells CASSRTERNTEAFF. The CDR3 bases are TGTGCCAGCAGTCGGACAGAAAGGAACACTGAAGCTTTCTTT.